The clone carrying this T cell receptor beta chain was detected only a few times. Its cognate antigen is unknown. The data are from a study of identical twins. General observations from the study: The abundant beta clonotypes from cord blood had fewer insertions, and memory repertoires had none of this. Twin pairs' shared out-of-frame alpha sequences were enriched in low generation probability.

The CDR3 has 15 amino acids. With V trimmed by 6 bases and J by 0 bases, 7 bases remained unmatched. Germline CDR1 is MNHEY and CDR2 is SVGEGT. Healthy Caucasians supplied all donations. Each CDR3 protein is one row after TCRdb ran MiXCR on the 5' RACE reads. The sample carries hundreds of thousands of distinct CDR3 sequences, 6.1% recorded once. The chain combines TRBV6-2 or TRBV6-3 with TRBJ2-5; 7 bases map to TRBD1. The TCR originated in a man aged 18 to 29 in good health. Sequenced sample: naive T cells sorted from blood. CDR3 loop: CASSRPGQHQETQYF. CDR3 sequence (DNA): TGTGCCAGCAGCCGACCGGGACAGCACCAAGAGACCCAGTACTTC.